The 31 T cell receptor beta chains presented below share a single source sample, sequenced in a study of beta chain features in type 1 diabetes. The antigens for these receptors are not known. TCRB transcripts that were expressed got sequenced, as all of the isolated RNA had been reverse transcribed. Sequenced by immunoSEQ multiplex PCR; TCRdb stores in-frame clones only, minus some. In the table there are about 390,000 clones, about 10% of which are singletons. Study observations and caveats: Researchers report that Type 1 diabetes patients had moderately but significantly shorter TCRB CDR3s across all four CD4+ subsets.

Sequencing input: central memory CD4+ T cells from blood. The receptor set was obtained from a man younger than 40 with type 1 diabetes.

The V and J genes are TRBV7-3 and TRBJ2-1; TRBD2 agrees at 9 bases. The J segment lost 8 bases and the V segment lost 6 bases, leaving 11 bases of the junction unmatched. CDR1 is SGHTA and CDR2 is FQGTGA in the germline V gene. The CDR3 length is 15 residues. CDR3 sequence reads: CASSSGTSFNDEQFF. The CDR3 DNA is TGTGCCAGCAGTTCCGGGACTAGCTTTAATGATGAGCAGTTCTTC.

This clone was found many times. The chain joins TRBV10-1 to TRBJ1-1, with 8 bases fitting TRBD1. CDR3 length equals 16 residues. Trimming cost V 5 bases and J 0 bases; bases outside gene matches: 8. Germline V CDR1 and CDR2: WNHNN, SYGVQD (reference sequence). The CDR3 DNA is TGCGCCAGCAGTCGGGCCCTCAGGGGGCTGAACACTGAAGCTTTCTTT. Protein sequence: CASSRALRGLNTEAFF.

This chain connects TRBV7-3 to TRBJ2-6; D call uncertain. V lost 5 bases and J 4 bases, leaving 18 bases between the germline ends. CDR1 and CDR2 (germline): SGHTA, FQGTGA. This CDR3 comprises 17 residues. The CDR3 sequence: CASSPTRTALGANVLTF. In DNA, the CDR3 is TGTGCCAGCAGCCCCACCCGGACGGCTCTAGGGGCCAACGTCCTGACTTTC.

In this sample, this clone turned up many times. CDR3 amino acids: CASSPDMYTEAFF. CDR3 coding DNA: TGTGCCAGCAGTCCGGACATGTACACTGAAGCTTTCTTT. The rearrangement uses TRBV6-5 and TRBJ1-1; weak D call: TRBD1 (5 bases). The CDR3 extends over 13 amino acids. V lost 5 bases, J lost 3 bases, and 10 bases lay in between. CDR1 and CDR2 (germline): MNHEY, SVGAGI.

The CDR3 sequence: CASSLVGMGQPNTEAFF. The CDR3 DNA is TGTGCCAGCAGCTTAGTCGGCATGGGACAACCGAACACTGAAGCTTTCTTT. J is TRBJ1-1 and V is TRBV4-2, with D possibly being TRBD1 (6 bases). Per the germline V gene, CDR1 is LGHNA and CDR2 is YNFKEQ. This CDR3 contains 17 residues. The V gene lost 5 bases and the J gene lost 1 base, with 20 bases spanning the gap.

In its sample, this clone was seen many times. The chain is built from TRBV10-3 and TRBJ2-1; TRBD1 aligns across 8 bases. The V and J ends lost 5 bases and 0 bases, in that order; junction bases with no gene match: 6. Germline assignment: CDR1 ENHRY and CDR2 SYGVKD. The CDR3 runs to 16 residues. The CDR3 DNA follows: TGTGCCATCAGTTCTCGACAGGGGAGCTCCTACAATGAGCAGTTCTTC. This codes for CAISSRQGSSYNEQFF.

In this sample, this clone turned up a few times. This rearrangement joins TRBV11-2 to TRBJ2-3; no firm D call. CDR1 SGHAT and CDR2 FQNNGV come from the germline V gene. The V gene lost 4 bases and the J gene lost 4 bases, with 9 bases spanning the gap. This CDR3 has 13 amino acids. CDR3 loop: CASSSIGPDTQYF. In nucleotides, the CDR3 is TGTGCCAGCAGCTCAATAGGCCCAGATACGCAGTATTTT. Drawing the rest from reference TRBV11-2 and TRBJ2-3, the complete variable domain is EAGVAQSPRYKIIEKRQSVAFWCNPISGHATLYWYQQILGQGPKLLIQFQNNGVVDDSQLPKDRFSAERLKGVDSTLKIQPAKLEDSAVYLCASSSIGPDTQYFGPGTRLTVL.

In this sample, this clone turned up a few times. The chain combines TRBV6-5 with TRBJ2-3; no reliable D call. The CDR3 is made up of 15 amino acids. V was trimmed by 6 bases and J by 0 bases, leaving 13 bases between them. The germline V gene encodes CDR1 MNHEY and CDR2 SVGAGI. CDR3 nucleotides: TGTGCCAGCAGACCACAAACTCCTAGCACAGATACGCAGTATTTT. Its translation is CASRPQTPSTDTQYF.

This clone has at least ten counts. Other DNA sequences in this sample translate to the same CDR3. V gene TRBV28 combines with J gene TRBJ1-2, with 7 positions matching TRBD1. Trimming cost V 2 bases and J 2 bases; bases outside gene matches: 2. Germline CDR1 and CDR2: MDHEN and SYDVKM. This CDR3 is built from 14 residues. The CDR3 loop reads CASSLGTANYGYTF. The CDR3 DNA sequence: TGTGCCAGCAGTTTAGGGACAGCCAACTATGGCTACACCTTC.

This clone was seen only a few times. The rearrangement uses TRBV6-5 and TRBJ1-1, with D hard to call. Trimming stripped 3 bases from V and 10 bases from J, with 9 bases between. The CDR3 sequence is 11 residues long. Germline values: CDR1 MNHEY, CDR2 SVGAGI. CDR3 loop: CASSYRSGAFF. In nucleotides, the CDR3 is TGTGCCAGCAGTTATAGGTCGGGAGCTTTCTTT.

The rearrangement joins TRBV28 to TRBJ1-4; D is uncertain. Germline V gives CDR1 MDHEN, CDR2 SYDVKM. This CDR3 has 13 amino acids. With 5 bases removed from V and 7 bases from J, the gap between germline ends came to 11 bases. The CDR3 loop is CASSRRRFEKLFF. CDR3 DNA: TGTGCCAGCAGTAGAAGGCGGTTTGAAAAACTGTTTTTT.

This clone has a handful of counts. The V and J genes are TRBV6-6 and TRBJ2-7; 8 positions agree with TRBD2. The length of the CDR3 is 16 residues. J gave up 3 bases and V 5 bases, and 12 bases lay outside the gene matches. Germline assignment: CDR1 MNHNY and CDR2 SVGAGI (reference sequence). CDR3 residues: CASSTPGGKEGYEQYF. CDR3 DNA sequence: TGTGCCAGCAGTACCCCGGGGGGGAAAGAGGGCTACGAGCAGTACTTC.

The sample holds a few counts of this clone. V gene TRBV5-5 combines with J gene TRBJ2-7, with D uncertain. Germline V gene sequence: CDR1 SGHKS, CDR2 YYEKEE (reference sequence). This CDR3 region has 14 residues. The germline V and J ends were trimmed by 0 bases and 3 bases, with 10 bases remaining between them. The CDR3 nucleotides read TGTGCCAGCAGCTTGGAAGGGCAGAGCTACGAGCAGTACTTC. Protein: CASSLEGQSYEQYF.

This clone was seen ten or more times. The chain combines TRBV7-2 with TRBJ2-7; a weak D match, TRBD1 (5 bases). This CDR3 has 12 amino acids. Germline assignment: CDR1 SGHTA and CDR2 FQGNSA. V was shortened by 6 bases and J by 3 bases, with 9 bases between the two germline ends. The CDR3 loop is CASRPDSYEQYF. Here the CDR3 DNA reads TGTGCCAGCAGACCTGACAGCTACGAGCAGTACTTC. The full variable domain, its missing parts supplied by reference TRBV7-2 and TRBJ2-7, is GAGVSQSPSNKVTEKGKDVELRCDPISGHTALYWYRQSLGQGLEFLIYFQGNSAPDKSGLPSDRFSAERTGGSVSTLTIQRTQQEDSAVYLCASRPDSYEQYFGPGTRLTVT.

This clone appeared many times. The chain recombines TRBV7-9 with TRBJ1-4; TRBD1 is a possible D gene (5 bases). The germline V gene encodes CDR1 SEHNR and CDR2 FQNEAQ (reference sequence). Between the trimmed V and J ends, which lost 1 base and 7 bases, there was a span of 13 bases. CDR3 length: 15 amino acids. Here the CDR3 reads CASSLDGPRGEKLFF. CDR3 DNA sequence: TGTGCCAGCAGCTTAGATGGGCCGAGGGGTGAAAAACTGTTTTTT.

Details on this clone: Other nucleotide sequences in the sample specify the same CDR3. CDR3 in amino acids: CASSIDRATDTQYF. CDR3 in DNA: TGTGCCAGTAGCATCGACAGGGCCACAGATACGCAGTATTTT. The chain links TRBV19 to TRBJ2-3, with TRBD1 matching over 7 bases. Germline V gives CDR1 LNHDA, CDR2 SQIVND (reference sequence). J lost 2 bases, V lost 6 bases, and 5 bases had no gene match. CDR3 length: 14 amino acids.

This clone was recorded many times. The CDR3 region is CASSLGTGGTDTQYF. CDR3 DNA sequence: TGCGCCAGCAGCTTGGGCACAGGGGGCACAGATACGCAGTATTTT. This chain links TRBV5-1 with TRBJ2-3; TRBD1 agrees at 7 bases. CDR3 length: 15 residues. Germline V gene sequence: CDR1 SGHRS, CDR2 YFSETQ. Trimming took 0 bases from V and 1 from J; bases not matched to a gene: 2.

V is TRBV4-1 and J is TRBJ2-7, with 7 bases lining up with TRBD1. Germline lookup yields CDR1 MGHRA and CDR2 YSYEKL. V shed 3 bases and J 4 bases; nucleotides not matched to a gene: 15. The CDR3 length is 17 residues. The CDR3 sequence is CASSHPRQGKSVYEQYF. CDR3 nucleotide sequence: TGCGCCAGCAGCCACCCCCGACAGGGAAAGTCGGTTTACGAGCAGTACTTC.

At least ten counts were recorded for this clone. The chain has TRBV7-2 and TRBJ1-2; D not certain. There are 13 residues in the CDR3. Germline V gives CDR1 SGHTA, CDR2 FQGNSA. Trimming took off 3 bases at V and 6 bases at J, with 11 bases between the two ends. Here the CDR3 reads CASSFPGSNGYTF. The CDR3 bases are TGTGCCAGCAGCTTTCCCGGGTCTAATGGCTACACCTTC.

A few counts support this clone. V usage is TRBV6-6 and J usage is TRBJ1-4, with TRBD1 matching 9 bases. The V gene end was trimmed by 5 bases and the J gene end by 4 bases; junction bases not matched to a gene: 5. Germline V CDR1 and CDR2: MNHNY, SVGAGI (reference sequence). The CDR3 extends over 15 amino acids. The CDR3 DNA follows: TGTGCCAGCAGTAGAGAGACAGGGGGTAATGAAAAACTGTTTTTT. As protein: CASSRETGGNEKLFF.

V and J are TRBV7-2 and TRBJ2-5; tentatively, D is TRBD1 (5 bases). Trimming removed 4 bases at V and 1 base at J, with 13 bases between. The CDR3 spans 15 residues. Germline CDR1 SGHTA, CDR2 FQGNSA. CDR3 sequence: CASSSQRQSQETQYF. The CDR3 nucleotides read TGTGCCAGCAGCTCCCAGCGACAGTCCCAAGAGACCCAGTACTTC.

This clone appeared a few times. CDR3 DNA: TGTGCCATCAGACAGGGAGGGGGCTCCGCTGAAGCTTTCTTT. It yields the protein CAIRQGGGSAEAFF. The V and J genes are TRBV10-3 and TRBJ1-1, with TRBD1 matching over 7 bases. Germline-derived CDR1 and CDR2 are ENHRY and SYGVKD. Trimming at V came to 6 bases and at J to 6 bases, leaving 10 bases not matched to a gene. This CDR3 has 14 amino acids.

The rearrangement joins TRBV2 to TRBJ2-3; 10 nucleotides align to TRBD2. This CDR3 has 15 amino acids. Germline CDR1 is SNHLY and CDR2 is FYNNEI. V dropped 4 bases and J dropped 5; count of bases not matched to a gene: 6. This CDR3 reads CASSGGASGRDTQYF. CDR3 in DNA: TGTGCCAGCAGTGGGGGGGCTAGCGGGAGAGATACGCAGTATTTT.

This clone appeared a few times. The chain links TRBV6-5 to TRBJ2-1, with D perhaps assigned TRBD1 or TRBD2 (5 bases each). Germline CDR1 and CDR2: MNHEY and SVGAGI. Trimming took off 2 bases at V and 15 bases at J, with 11 bases between the two ends. CDR3 length equals 11 residues. The CDR3 bases are TGTGCCAGCAGTTACCTGGGGGTCCGGTTCTTC. As protein: CASSYLGVRFF.

The CDR3 region is CASSPPGLSYGYTF. In DNA form, the CDR3 reads TGTGCCAGCAGTCCTCCCGGGCTCAGCTATGGCTACACCTTC. The chain has TRBV28 and TRBJ1-2; no reliable D call. The CDR3 totals 14 residues. The V gene lost 5 bases and the J gene lost 4 bases, with 14 bases spanning the gap. Germline CDR1 is MDHEN and CDR2 is SYDVKM.

The genes are TRBV7-9 and TRBJ1-1; 9 bases are shared with TRBD1. The CDR3 sequence is 14 residues long. V was pared by 5 bases and J by 6 bases, with 7 bases of the junction left unmatched. Germline V gene lookup returns CDR1 SEHNR and CDR2 FQNEAQ (reference sequence). The CDR3 protein is CASSRGDREAEAFF. In DNA form, the CDR3 reads TGTGCCAGCAGCCGCGGGGACAGGGAGGCTGAAGCTTTCTTT.

The chain employs TRBV28 and TRBJ1-4; no reliable D call. V was cut by 3 bases and J by 0 bases, with 5 bases left in between. CDR1 is MDHEN, CDR2 SYDVKM, per germline. The CDR3 consists of 14 residues. The CDR3 coding sequence is TGTGCCAGCAGTTTTTCTTCAACTAATGAAAAACTGTTTTTT. This encodes CASSFSSTNEKLFF. The complete variable domain, with remaining parts taken from reference TRBV28 and TRBJ1-4, reads DVKVTQSSRYLVKRTGEKVFLECVQDMDHENMFWYRQDPGLGLRLIYFSYDVKMKEKGDIPEGYSVSREKKERFSLILESASTNQTSMYLCASSFSSTNEKLFFGSGTQLSVL.

V gene TRBV11-2 combines with J gene TRBJ1-1; D is uncertain. Trimming shortened V by 1 base and J by 3 bases, and 6 bases separated the two germline ends. This CDR3 is 13 amino acids long. CDR1 is SGHAT and CDR2 is FQNNGV in the germline V gene. CDR3 DNA sequence: TGTGCCAGCAGCTTAGTGCAGTACACTGAAGCTTTCTTT. Its translation is CASSLVQYTEAFF.

The rearrangement joins TRBV5-1 to TRBJ1-2, with 9 nucleotides matching TRBD1. The CDR3 spans 13 residues. Looked up from germline, CDR1 is SGHRS and CDR2 is YFSETQ. The junction had 5 bases not matched to a gene; V was cut back by 4 bases and J by 7 bases. For the CDR3, the DNA is TGCGCCAGCAGCATGGGACAGGGTGGTGGCTACACCTTC. It translates to CASSMGQGGGYTF.

In its sample, this clone was seen a few times. The chain recombines TRBV5-6 with TRBJ2-5; tentative D call: TRBD1 (5 bases). The V end lost 4 bases, the J end lost 3 bases, and 7 bases lay between the germline ends. Germline assignment: CDR1 SGHDT and CDR2 YYEEEE. This CDR3 has 12 residues. In DNA form, the CDR3 reads TGTGCCAGCAGCCTACAGGAAGAGACCCAGTACTTC. Amino acid sequence: CASSLQEETQYF.

The genes are TRBV2 and TRBJ2-2; possible D gene TRBD1, 5 bases. Between the trimmed V and J ends, which lost 3 bases and 5 bases, there was a span of 13 bases. This CDR3 contains 15 residues. Germline CDR1 and CDR2: SNHLY and FYNNEI. CDR3 sequence (DNA): TGTGCCAGCAGTGATGCAGGGTTAAGTACCGGGGAGCTGTTTTTT. Translation: CASSDAGLSTGELFF.